This TCR beta chain was documented in a study of a mutant IDH1 vaccine in newly diagnosed glioma. Overall study findings and caveats: Pseudoprogression apparently tracked independently of changes in top peripheral T cell clonotypes.

As to time point: week 35, safety follow-up. In every dose of vaccine, 300 ug of mutant IDH1 20-mer peptide was given alongside topical imiquimod. TCRdb's table, derived via immunoSEQ multiplex PCR, lists solely in-frame clones and lacks some. The table has tens of thousands of clones, approximately 86% seen once. Points on this clone: What it recognizes is unknown.

Germline CDR1 is SGHVS and CDR2 is FQNEAQ. This CDR3 comprises 18 residues. Germline trimming cut 5 bases from V and 4 bases from J; bases unmatched to any gene: 10. The clonotype was recovered from a man aged 25-40 years with glioma. The rearrangement uses TRBV7-8 and TRBJ2-5; 16 positions match TRBD2. The input for sequencing was PBMCs, taken from a glioma patient whose treatment included an IDH1 peptide vaccine. CDR3 region: CASSPTGTSGRVSETQYF. The CDR3 DNA is TGTGCCAGCAGCCCAACCGGGACTAGCGGGAGGGTGTCAGAGACCCAGTACTTC.